Below, 21 T cell receptor beta chains from the same sample are listed, as sequenced in a study of blood T cell repertoires in COVID-19. Sequencing was performed with immunoSEQ multiplex PCR; in TCRdb, only in-frame clones are kept and a portion is missing. Of about 330,000 clones in the sample, nearly 90% were seen once. The sample comprised PBMCs or T cells enriched from blood (not recorded which). These receptors came from a woman aged 25 to 39 who had recovered from COVID-19.

The chain carries TRBV29-1 and TRBJ2-7, with TRBD2 matching 11 bases. The trim removed 7 bases at V and 0 bases at J, leaving 2 bases unmatched. This CDR3 comprises 13 residues. Germline-derived CDR1 and CDR2 are SQVTM and ANQGSEA. CDR3 residues: CSALAGGSYEQYF. In DNA, the CDR3 is TGCAGCGCGCTAGCGGGGGGCTCCTACGAGCAGTACTTC.

This sequence joins TRBV2 and TRBJ1-1; D is uncertain. The CDR3 loop spans 12 amino acids. Germline V gene lookup returns CDR1 SNHLY and CDR2 FYNNEI. The V gene lost 10 bases and the J gene lost 4 bases, with 13 bases spanning the gap. Here the CDR3 DNA reads TGTGCCACCCGGGTAGACGCCACTGAAGCTTTCTTT. Translation gives CATRVDATEAFF.

This clone was picked up one time. This chain joins TRBV7-8 and TRBJ1-1, with TRBD1 as a possible D gene (5 bases). CDR1 and CDR2 from the germline V gene are SGHVS and FQNEAQ. V gave up 0 bases and J gave up 0 bases, with 17 bases separating them. This CDR3 is built from 18 residues. In nucleotides, the CDR3 is TGTGCCAGCAGCTTAGCGCGGGACTTTATCCTAATGAACACTGAAGCTTTCTTT. Its translation is CASSLARDFILMNTEAFF.

CDR3 protein: CASSAGTDTQYF. CDR3 sequence (DNA): TGCGCCAGCAGCGCGGGAACAGATACGCAGTATTTT. The chain joins TRBV5-1 to TRBJ2-3; D perhaps matches TRBD2 (6 bases). Germline CDR1 SGHRS, CDR2 YFSETQ. This CDR3 contains 12 residues. Trimming shortened V by 4 bases and J by 3 bases, and 6 bases separated the two germline ends.

This sequence joins TRBV5-1 and TRBJ1-2; D is ambiguous. CDR1 SGHRS and CDR2 YFSETQ come from the germline V gene. Between the trimmed V and J ends, which lost 4 bases and 3 bases, there was a span of 4 bases. The CDR3 runs 11 residues. The CDR3 region has the DNA TGCGCCAGCAGCGAGGACTATGGCTACACCTTC. Protein sequence: CASSEDYGYTF.

About this clone: Within the sample, other DNA sequences also encode this same CDR3. The chain has TRBV30 and TRBJ1-5; D remains unclear. The CDR3 has 13 residues. The ends were cut back, 2 bases at V and 1 base at J, with 6 bases in the middle. Germline V lookup: CDR1 GTSNPN, CDR2 SVGIG (reference sequence). CDR3 sequence: CAWSTGSNQPQHF. CDR3 in DNA: TGTGCCTGGAGTACGGGAAGCAATCAGCCCCAGCATTTT.

The V gene is TRBV10-3, the J gene TRBJ2-2; a possible D gene is TRBD2 (6 bases). The CDR3 contains 12 residues. Trimming took off 8 bases at V and 3 bases at J, with 7 bases between the two ends. Germline CDR1 ENHRY, CDR2 SYGVKD. CDR3 in DNA: TGTGCCATCGGAGGGGACACCGGGGAGCTGTTTTTT. This sequence encodes CAIGGDTGELFF.

The V and J genes are TRBV19 and TRBJ1-5; D unclear. Germline CDR1 and CDR2: LNHDA and SQIVND (reference sequence). The CDR3 contains 13 residues. With 7 bases removed from V and 0 bases from J, the gap between germline ends came to 7 bases. DNA for the CDR3: TGTGCCAGTACCAGACATAGCAATCAGCCCCAGCATTTT. Residues: CASTRHSNQPQHF.

The chain couples TRBV14 to TRBJ1-1; possibly TRBD1 for D (6 bases). The V end was cut by 4 bases, the J end by 7 bases, with 10 bases between. CDR1 SGHDN and CDR2 FVKESK come from the germline V gene. The CDR3 consists of 12 residues. The DNA for the CDR3 is TGTGCCAGCAGCCCCAACAGGGTTGAAGCTTTCTTT. The encoded protein is CASSPNRVEAFF.

This chain uses TRBV25-1 with TRBJ1-1, with 7 bases matching TRBD1. The CDR3 contains 14 residues. J lost 1 base, V lost 5 bases, and 4 bases had no gene match. Germline V lookup: CDR1 MGHDK, CDR2 SYGVNS. In DNA, the CDR3 is TGTGCCAGCAGTTACAGGGGACGGAACACTGAAGCTTTCTTT. Encoded protein: CASSYRGRNTEAFF.

The V and J genes are TRBV4-2 and TRBJ1-4; 10 bases are a match to TRBD1. The CDR3 extends over 17 amino acids. Germline CDR1 is LGHNA and CDR2 is YNFKEQ. The V and J ends lost 0 bases and 7 bases, in that order; junction bases with no gene match: 8. CDR3 sequence (DNA): TGTGCCAGCAGCCAAGATTCAGGACAGGGGGGTTTTGAAAAACTGTTTTTT. This translates into CASSQDSGQGGFEKLFF.

The V and J genes are TRBV5-6 and TRBJ1-1; TRBD1 might be the D (5 bases). V lost 0 bases to trimming and J lost 3 bases, with 9 bases between them. Germline V gene sequence: CDR1 SGHDT, CDR2 YYEEEE. This CDR3 is built from 14 residues. CDR3 DNA sequence: TGTGCCAGCAGCTTGGCCTCAGGGTACACTGAAGCTTTCTTT. Amino acids: CASSLASGYTEAFF.

This clone has just one count. CDR3 region: CASSYPGNTIYF. DNA of the CDR3: TGTGCCAGCAGTTACCCAGGAAACACCATATATTTT. J is TRBJ1-3 and V is TRBV6-2 or TRBV6-3; no firm D call. Germline CDR1 is MNHEY and CDR2 is SVGEGT. Trimming cost V 2 bases and J 4 bases, with 3 bases left between them. This CDR3 comprises 12 residues.

The J gene is TRBJ1-2, the V gene TRBV27; 7 nucleotides agree with TRBD1. The trim removed 6 bases at V and 4 bases at J, leaving 8 bases unmatched. The CDR3 covers 14 residues. The germline gives CDR1 MNHEY, CDR2 SMNVEV (reference sequence). The CDR3 DNA reads TGTGCCAGCAGCTCTGACAGGGTAGGCTATGGCTACACCTTC. It encodes CASSSDRVGYGYTF.

The gene calls are TRBV6-2 or TRBV6-3 and TRBJ1-1; 10 nucleotides line up with TRBD1. Germline values: CDR1 MNHEY, CDR2 SVGEGT. With V trimmed by 4 bases and J by 0 bases, 5 bases remained unmatched. This CDR3 has 16 amino acids. CDR3 amino acids: CASSWDRGGVNTEAFF. The DNA of the CDR3 is TGTGCCAGCAGTTGGGACAGGGGAGGGGTGAACACTGAAGCTTTCTTT.

In DNA, the CDR3 is TGCGCCAGCAGCCAAGCGGGTGTAAGGCGGGGGGGCGATGAGCAGTTCTTC. It codes for CASSQAGVRRGGDEQFF. The chain carries TRBV4-1 and TRBJ2-1, with 9 bases that match TRBD2. This CDR3 spans 17 amino acids. The J segment lost 8 bases and the V segment lost 1 base, leaving 12 bases of the junction unmatched. Germline assignment: CDR1 MGHRA and CDR2 YSYEKL.

This rearrangement joins TRBV9 to TRBJ2-1, with a possible D match to TRBD2 (5 bases). Trimming took 3 bases from V and 8 from J, leaving 18 bases between them. There are 15 residues in the CDR3. Germline V gives CDR1 SGDLS, CDR2 YYNGEE. The CDR3 nucleotides read TGTGCCAGCAGCGCCCGAACTAGTCCTGTCGATGAGCAGTTCTTC. It is translated as CASSARTSPVDEQFF.

V is TRBV25-1 and J is TRBJ2-5; 11 bases match TRBD2. The germline gives CDR1 MGHDK, CDR2 SYGVNS. The CDR3 is 16 amino acids. After removal of 4 bases from V and 4 bases from J, the junction contained 8 bases not matched to a gene. The DNA for the CDR3 is TGTGCCAGCAGTGCCCCTCGACTAGCGGGGCGAGAGACCCAGTACTTC. Protein: CASSAPRLAGRETQYF.

The chain has TRBV5-4 and TRBJ2-7; 7 bases are a match to TRBD1. Germline-derived CDR1 and CDR2 are SGHNT and YYREEE (reference sequence). The CDR3 is 13 amino acids. V was clipped by 6 bases and J by 1 base; unmatched bases: 4. In nucleotides, the CDR3 is TGTGCCAGCACCCTGGACAGGTCCTACGAGCAGTACTTC. Residues: CASTLDRSYEQYF.

The genes are TRBV10-3 and TRBJ1-5, with a tentative D call TRBD1 (5 bases). V shed 2 bases and J shed 4 bases, with 12 bases lying between them. There are 15 residues in the CDR3. CDR1 ENHRY and CDR2 SYGVKD come from the germline V gene. This chain's CDR3 is CAISEPGQTNQPQHF. For the CDR3, the DNA is TGTGCCATCAGTGAGCCAGGGCAAACTAATCAGCCCCAGCATTTT.

V usage is TRBV7-8 and J usage is TRBJ2-7; TRBD1 is a possible D gene (5 bases). The CDR3 is 14 amino acids. Germline V lookup: CDR1 SGHVS, CDR2 FQNEAQ. Trimming took off 5 bases at V and 2 bases at J, with 13 bases between the two ends. The CDR3, as DNA: TGTGCCAGCAGCACAGGCAGTTACCCCTACGAGCAGTACTTC. Translated: CASSTGSYPYEQYF.